The source of this T cell receptor beta chain is a study of cytomegalovirus exposure and HLA in healthy donors. Study information: The 120 or so validation repertoires, a later analysis reported, used the same platform as the approximately 650 first-cohort repertoires.

V was trimmed by 3 bases and J by 7 bases, leaving 6 bases between them. This CDR3 has 12 residues. CDR1 and CDR2 from the germline V gene are LGHNA and YNFKEQ. Notes on this clone: Its antigen is undetermined.

General study results and limits: Through in vitro validation, three CMV-associated chains were shown to be specific for CMV antigens. Cytomegalovirus association was listed for under 200 TCR beta chains. TCR sequences were mostly rare, though some public TCRs occurred in many donors.

Here immunoSEQ multiplex PCR was the method, and the copy in TCRdb shows in-frame clones only, minus some. Among 250,000 to 300,000 clones listed, 90% were seen once. Sequencing was done on a sample of PBMCs. The rearrangement links TRBV4-2 to TRBJ2-2; no firm D call. This clonotype was obtained from a woman between 18 and 29 years old in good health and CMV-seronegative. The CDR3 DNA reads TGTGCCAGCAGCCACCTCCGCGGGGAGCTGTTTTTT. This translates into CASSHLRGELFF.